Listed below are T cell receptor beta chains from one sample, sequenced in a study of blood T cell repertoires in COVID-19. Sequencing was performed with immunoSEQ multiplex PCR; in TCRdb, only in-frame clones are kept and a portion is missing. Here the sample spans roughly 300,000 clones, about 87% being singletons. The sample was PBMCs or T cells enriched from blood (not recorded which). These receptors were collected from a young woman who had recovered from COVID-19. Both conserved end residues are part of each CDR3. D genes are given only for firm matches. Not all rows give a size; the values are once, few, many and, for expanded clones, a class.

TRBJ2-1	.	TRBV2	TRBD1	16	CASSEATGASYNEQFF	TGTGCCAGCAGTGAAGCCACAGGGGCGTCCTACAATGAGCAGTTCTTC
TRBJ1-4	.	TRBV11-2	.	14	CASSLNRDGEKLFF	TGTGCCAGCAGCTTAAACAGGGACGGTGAAAAACTGTTTTTT
TRBJ1-1	.	TRBV7-9	.	14	CASSLKGRNTEAFF	TGTGCCAGCAGCTTAAAAGGGAGGAACACTGAAGCTTTCTTT
TRBJ2-7	.	TRBV5-1	.	14	CASSPSGNTYEQYF	TGCGCCAGCAGCCCCTCGGGAAACACCTACGAGCAGTACTTC
TRBJ1-2	.	TRBV29-1	TRBD1	12	CSVRQGSSGYTF	TGCAGCGTACGACAGGGATCTAGTGGCTACACCTTC
TRBJ1-2	once	TRBV6-1	.	14	CASSEGQEYYGYTF	TGTGCCAGCAGTGAAGGACAGGAATACTATGGCTACACCTTC
TRBJ1-1	.	TRBV28	.	13	CAMARRGNTEAFF	TGTGCCATGGCAAGGAGGGGGAACACTGAAGCTTTCTTT
TRBJ1-2	.	TRBV19	.	15	CASSYSDDANYGYTF	TGTGCCAGTAGTTATAGCGATGACGCTAACTATGGCTACACCTTC
TRBJ2-7	.	TRBV7-9	.	15	CASSSLDRYAYEQYF	TGTGCCAGCAGCAGCCTTGACAGATATGCCTACGAGCAGTACTTC
TRBJ2-3	.	TRBV3-1/TRBV3-2	TRBD2	17	CASSQDGASGVPFTQYF	TGTGCCAGCAGCCAAGACGGGGCTAGCGGGGTCCCGTTTACGCAGTATTTT
TRBJ1-6	.	TRBV5-1	.	14	CASSVTRDSWPLHF	TGCGCCAGCAGCGTGACCCGGGACTCTTGGCCCCTCCACTTT
TRBJ2-1	.	TRBV5-1	TRBD2	14	CASSSGGAFNEQFF	TGCGCCAGCAGTTCCGGGGGGGCCTTCAATGAGCAGTTCTTC
TRBJ1-5	.	TRBV28	.	14	CASSSDSYYQPQHF	TGTGCCAGCAGTTCGGACAGTTATTATCAGCCCCAGCATTTT
TRBJ1-1	.	TRBV2	.	11	CASSTGTEAFF	TGTGCCAGCAGTACCGGGACTGAAGCTTTCTTT
TRBJ2-1	.	TRBV3-1/TRBV3-2	TRBD2	16	CATSTHNSGGNNEQFF	TGTGCCACCTCTACTCATAATAGCGGGGGGAACAATGAGCAGTTCTTC
TRBJ1-6	.	TRBV4-1	TRBD1	18	CASSQDLTGPPYNSPLHF	TGCGCCAGCAGCCAAGATTTGACAGGGCCTCCCTATAATTCACCCCTCCACTTT
TRBJ2-1	.	TRBV7-9	TRBD1	15	CASSSRDRVSNEQFF	TGTGCCAGCAGCTCTCGGGACAGGGTCAGCAATGAGCAGTTCTTC
TRBJ1-1	.	TRBV6-1	.	16	CASSETGSTVNTEAFF	TGTGCCAGCAGTGAAACAGGATCGACAGTGAACACTGAAGCTTTCTTT
TRBJ1-4	.	TRBV7-9	.	14	CASSRTYRNEKLFF	TGTGCCAGCAGCCGAACTTACAGGAATGAAAAACTGTTTTTT
TRBJ2-7	once	TRBV7-8	TRBD2	15	CASSLKIAGSYEQYF	TGTGCCAGCAGCTTGAAAATAGCGGGGTCCTACGAGCAGTACTTC
TRBJ2-1	.	TRBV7-6	TRBD1	15	CASSTGTGVVDEQFF	TGTGCCAGCAGCACCGGGACAGGGGTTGTTGATGAGCAGTTCTTC
TRBJ2-3	few	TRBV7-2	TRBD1	13	CASSIPSGGTQYF	TGTGCCAGCAGCATACCATCAGGGGGTACGCAGTATTTT
TRBJ2-1	.	TRBV15	.	15	CATSRGTGAYNEQFF	TGTGCCACCAGCAGAGGGACTGGGGCCTACAATGAGCAGTTCTTC
TRBJ2-2	.	TRBV4-2	.	16	CASSQVRGGGIGELFF	TGTGCCAGCAGCCAAGTTAGAGGGGGCGGGATCGGGGAGCTGTTTTTT
TRBJ1-5	.	TRBV2	.	13	CASSEVWGGPQHF	TGTGCCAGCAGTGAAGTCTGGGGGGGACCCCAGCATTTT
TRBJ1-3	.	TRBV10-3	.	15	CAISEHQGPGNTIYF	TGTGCCATCAGTGAACATCAGGGGCCTGGAAACACCATATATTTT
TRBJ2-7	.	TRBV6-5	TRBD1	14	CASSWGTGIYEQYF	TGTGCCAGCAGTTGGGGGACAGGGATATACGAGCAGTACTTC
TRBJ1-2	few	TRBV19	.	13	CASTPGLNYGYTF	TGTGCCAGTACCCCCGGTTTGAACTATGGCTACACCTTC
TRBJ2-1	few	TRBV2	TRBD2	19	CASSESARGSGETYNEQFF	TGTGCCAGCAGTGAATCGGCCCGGGGTAGCGGGGAGACCTACAATGAGCAGTTCTTC
TRBJ1-1	.	TRBV18	TRBD1	15	CASSPTAGGFPEAFF	TGTGCCAGCTCACCAACGGCAGGGGGCTTCCCTGAAGCTTTCTTT
TRBJ1-3	.	TRBV7-8	.	15	CASSLGSQGGNTIYF	TGTGCCAGCAGCTTAGGTTCTCAGGGCGGAAACACCATATATTTT
TRBJ2-3	.	TRBV5-4	TRBD2	16	CASSWGLAGARDTQYF	TGTGCCAGCAGCTGGGGACTAGCGGGGGCCAGAGATACGCAGTATTTT
TRBJ2-7	.	TRBV4-3	.	13	CASSQDRGYEQYF	TGCGCCAGCAGCCAAGATCGGGGATACGAGCAGTACTTC
TRBJ1-5	.	TRBV4-2	TRBD1	16	CASSQGTGRRDQPQHF	TGTGCCAGCAGCCAGGGGACAGGGCGGCGGGATCAGCCCCAGCATTTT
TRBJ1-4	.	TRBV5-4	TRBD1	15	CASSSTTGVVEKLFF	TGTGCCAGCAGTTCGACGACAGGGGTGGTAGAAAAACTGTTTTTT
TRBJ2-3	.	TRBV5-1	TRBD2	16	CASSLVPSGGADTQYF	TGCGCCAGCAGCTTGGTTCCTAGCGGGGGGGCCGATACGCAGTATTTT
TRBJ1-5	.	TRBV6-1	.	14	CASSERAGNQPQHF	TGTGCCAGCAGTGAACGTGCGGGCAATCAGCCCCAGCATTTT
TRBJ2-3	few	TRBV7-3	TRBD2	16	CASSLQASGDTDTQYF	TGTGCCAGCAGCTTACAGGCTAGCGGGGACACAGATACGCAGTATTTT
TRBJ2-5	once	TRBV5-5	.	14	CASSLVPGGETQYF	TGTGCCAGCAGCTTGGTGCCAGGGGGGGAGACCCAGTACTTC
TRBJ1-5	.	TRBV19	TRBD1	17	CASTIRTGSYSNQPQHF	TGTGCCAGCACCATCCGGACAGGGAGTTATAGCAATCAGCCCCAGCATTTT
TRBJ1-2	.	TRBV2	TRBD1	14	CASRTGTGAGGYTF	TGTGCCAGCAGGACCGGGACAGGGGCAGGTGGCTACACCTTC
TRBJ2-7	once	TRBV6-5	TRBD1	14	CASRKTGETYEQYF	TGTGCCAGCAGGAAAACAGGGGAGACCTACGAGCAGTACTTC
TRBJ1-2	.	TRBV6-5	.	13	CASSYSRGGPLAF	TGTGCCAGCAGTTACTCCCGCGGGGGCCCCCTCGCCTTC
TRBJ1-4	.	TRBV11-2	.	15	CASSLVGRTNEKLFF	TGTGCCAGCAGCTTAGTGGGGAGGACTAATGAAAAACTGTTTTTT
TRBJ2-3	.	TRBV29-1	.	15	CSVLGHHVSTDTQYF	TGCAGCGTCTTGGGACACCATGTCAGCACAGATACGCAGTATTTT
TRBJ2-2	once	TRBV6-5	TRBD2	14	CASRAGTSTGELFF	TGTGCCAGCAGGGCCGGGACTAGCACCGGGGAGCTGTTTTTT
TRBJ2-1	.	TRBV7-9	TRBD1	14	CASSLRQGVAEQFF	TGTGCCAGCAGCTTAAGACAGGGAGTTGCTGAGCAGTTCTTC
TRBJ2-5	.	TRBV27	TRBD1	16	CASSFRPGQSPGSQYF	TGTGCCAGCAGTTTTCGCCCGGGACAGTCTCCGGGGTCCCAGTACTTC
TRBJ1-1	.	TRBV6-5	TRBD1	14	CASSYHRGNTEAFF	TGTGCCAGCAGTTACCACAGGGGGAACACTGAAGCTTTCTTT
TRBJ1-3	.	TRBV5-5	.	15	CASSLGHLSGNTIYF	TGTGCCAGCAGCCTGGGACACCTCTCTGGAAACACCATATATTTT
TRBJ1-5	.	TRBV12-3/TRBV12-4	.	13	CASSWDTAGSQHF	TGTGCCAGCAGCTGGGACACCGCCGGGTCCCAGCATTTT
TRBJ1-2	.	TRBV10-3	.	12	CAIYEASYGYTF	TGTGCCATCTACGAGGCTTCCTATGGCTACACCTTC
TRBJ1-6	.	TRBV5-1	TRBD1	16	CASRGQPSSYNSPLHF	TGCGCCAGCCGGGGACAGCCCAGCTCCTATAATTCACCCCTCCACTTT
TRBJ1-1	.	TRBV27	.	16	CASSSFPGEGGRSAFF	TGTGCCAGCAGTTCGTTCCCCGGGGAGGGGGGACGGTCGGCTTTCTTT